This T cell receptor (beta chain) was observed in a study of T cells in localized non-small cell lung cancer. General study points: The appearance of a median roughly 61 of the top 100 tumor clones was seen in adjacent lung. Heterogeneity within the tumor remains possible, as just one region underwent sequencing. Peak T cell clonality was found in uninvolved adjacent lung, exceeding tumor.

The CDR3 is 13 amino acids. The germline V gene has CDR1 LNHDA and CDR2 SQIVND (reference sequence). The germline V and J ends were trimmed by 5 bases and 6 bases, with 11 bases remaining between them. Sequencing was performed with immunoSEQ multiplex PCR; in TCRdb, only in-frame clones are kept and a portion is missing. The sample shows about 40,000 clones, approximately 83% of them seen only once. This clone was counted a few times. What it binds is not known. V usage is TRBV19 and J usage is TRBJ2-1, with D possibly TRBD1 on 6 matching bases. Sample: peripheral blood, taken before any cancer treatment. The TCR comes from a man between 40 and 70 years old with stage I lung adenocarcinoma. This CDR3 is CASSPGRGNEQFF. The CDR3 nucleotides read TGTGCCAGTAGTCCCGGCAGGGGCAATGAGCAGTTCTTC.